This T cell receptor beta chain came from a study of CD8 T cells in Susac syndrome. Study-wide results and limits: It was in TEMRA cells and active patients that Susac CD8+ clonal expansion peaked.

Turning to this clonotype: Its antigen is not identified.

RNA amounts of roughly 0.5 to 1 ug underwent reverse transcription with random hexamers. It was immunoSEQ multiplex PCR that amplified TCR beta CDR3 across 54 Vbeta and 13 Jbeta. TCRdb reprocessed the immunoSEQ multiplex PCR reads via MiXCR and lists one record per CDR3 protein. The table lists 100,000 to 150,000 distinct CDR3 sequences, around 95% of them singletons, with 0.2% to 0.25% in the top ten. Negative isolation yielded the CD8+ and CD4+ T cells, while FACS enriched the TEMRA cells. Germline V CDR1 and CDR2: SGHTS, YDEGEE. V lost 4 bases to trimming and J lost 3 bases; unmatched junction nucleotides: 6. The CDR3 is 14 residues long.

The sequencing sample was made of CD8+ T cells from PBMCs. The gene calls are TRBV5-8 and TRBJ2-7, with TRBD1 matching 8 bases. The sequence was obtained from a human donor with Susac syndrome. The CDR3 sequence is CASSQQGEYYEQYF. CDR3 coding DNA: TGTGCCAGCAGCCAACAGGGGGAATACTACGAGCAGTACTTC.